The 10 T cell receptor beta chains below all came from one sample that was sequenced in a study of identical twins. From the 5' RACE reads, TCRdb called clonotypes with MiXCR, one entry per CDR3 protein. The data show around 290,000 distinct CDR3 sequences, nearly 9.5% seen once. These sequences were also reported in another study, on yellow fever vaccine responses in identical twins.

Sequences were obtained from CD8+ T cells sorted from blood. The receptors were gathered from a woman aged 18-29 years in good health.

The rearrangement links TRBV29-1 to TRBJ1-1, with unresolved D. V was clipped by 4 bases and J by 3 bases, with 12 bases between them. This CDR3 spans 13 amino acids. Germline V gives CDR1 SQVTM, CDR2 ANQGSEA. CDR3 amino acids: CSVVGDFYTEAFF. The CDR3 nucleotides are TGCAGCGTTGTCGGTGACTTCTACACTGAAGCTTTCTTT.

J is TRBJ2-7 and V is TRBV9, with TRBD1 matching over 8 bases. Trimming cost V 4 bases and J 5 bases; bases outside gene matches: 11. Germline assignment: CDR1 SGDLS and CDR2 YYNGEE. The CDR3 loop spans 15 amino acids. CDR3 in DNA: TGTGCCAGCAGCCCACCCGACAGGGGATGGAACGAGCAGTACTTC. Protein: CASSPPDRGWNEQYF.

The table lists this clonotype with many counts. One end of the junction varies from germline; a read error may be responsible. The rearrangement uses TRBV6-5 and TRBJ2-1; maybe TRBD1 (6 bases). The CDR3 extends over 16 amino acids. Germline CDR1 is MNHEY and CDR2 is SVGAGI. CDR3 nucleotide sequence: TGTGCCAGCAGTTTGGATGGGGACAAGGGCTACAATGAGCAGTTTTTC. Translation gives CASSLDGDKGYNEQFF.

The chain joins TRBV28 to TRBJ2-1; possibly TRBD2 for D (5 bases). V lost 2 bases and J 6 bases, leaving 11 bases between the germline ends. CDR3 length equals 14 residues. CDR1 MDHEN and CDR2 SYDVKM come from the germline V gene. DNA of the CDR3: TGTGCCAGCAGTTTAGAACTAGTAGGCAATGAGCAGTTCTTC. Its translation is CASSLELVGNEQFF.

The chain uses TRBV29-1 and TRBJ1-1; perhaps TRBD1 as D (5 bases). Per the germline V gene, CDR1 is SQVTM and CDR2 is ANQGSEA. V was clipped by 3 bases and J by 5 bases, with 10 bases between them. CDR3 length: 12 residues. The CDR3 reads CSVELQGTEAFF. CDR3 DNA: TGCAGCGTTGAGTTGCAGGGAACTGAAGCTTTCTTT.

Many counts were recorded for this clonotype. This chain uses TRBV11-1 with TRBJ2-1, with TRBD2 identical over 11 bases. Unmatched junction bases numbered 14, after V lost 3 bases and J lost 7 bases. The CDR3 covers 18 residues. Germline assignment: CDR1 SGHAT and CDR2 FQDESV (reference sequence). CDR3 loop: CASSFLTATSGELNEQFF. The CDR3 DNA follows: TGTGCCAGCAGCTTCCTCACTGCGACTAGCGGGGAGTTGAATGAGCAGTTCTTC.

The table lists this clonotype with a few counts. The chain is built from TRBV20-1 and TRBJ1-5; D ambiguous. This CDR3 has 14 residues. Germline assignment: CDR1 DFQATT and CDR2 SNEGSKA (reference sequence). V lost 3 bases to trimming and J lost 0 bases, with 9 bases between them. The CDR3: CSAREVISNQPQHF. CDR3 in DNA: TGCAGTGCTAGGGAGGTGATTAGCAATCAGCCCCAGCATTTT.

The gene calls are TRBV20-1 and TRBJ2-7; TRBD2 agrees at 11 bases. Germline V gene data show CDR1 as DFQATT and CDR2 as SNEGSKA (reference sequence). The J segment lost 3 bases and the V segment lost 0 bases, leaving 4 bases of the junction unmatched. There are 15 residues in the CDR3. The CDR3 loop is CSARDLGLAVYEQYF. In DNA form, the CDR3 reads TGCAGTGCTAGAGACCTGGGACTAGCGGTCTACGAGCAGTACTTC.

This clonotype was counted many times. One end of the junction does not line up with germline, which may come from a read error. V is TRBV12-3 or TRBV12-4 and J is TRBJ2-7, with TRBD2 matching 9 bases. This CDR3 is built from 13 residues. The CDR3 coding sequence is TGTGCCAGCAGTATAGCGGGAGCCTACGAGCAGTACTTC. Translation: CASSIAGAYEQYF.

This clonotype was seen a few times. The rearrangement uses TRBV9 and TRBJ2-1; 8 nucleotides align to TRBD2. The V gene end was trimmed by 4 bases and the J gene end by 3 bases; junction bases not matched to a gene: 9. The CDR3 is 16 residues long. Germline values: CDR1 SGDLS, CDR2 YYNGEE. DNA for the CDR3: TGTGCCAGCAGCCCCCGGGCAGCGGGGGTCTACAATGAGCAGTTCTTC. Its protein product is CASSPRAAGVYNEQFF.